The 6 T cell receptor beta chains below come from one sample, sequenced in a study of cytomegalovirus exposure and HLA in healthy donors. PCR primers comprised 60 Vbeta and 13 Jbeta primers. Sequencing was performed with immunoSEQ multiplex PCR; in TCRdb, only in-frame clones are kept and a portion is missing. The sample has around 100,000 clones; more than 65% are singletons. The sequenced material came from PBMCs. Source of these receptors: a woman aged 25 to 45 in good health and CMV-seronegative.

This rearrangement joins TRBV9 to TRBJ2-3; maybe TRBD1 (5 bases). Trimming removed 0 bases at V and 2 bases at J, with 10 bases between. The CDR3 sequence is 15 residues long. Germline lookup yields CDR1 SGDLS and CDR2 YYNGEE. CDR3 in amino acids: CASSVDRPFTDTQYF. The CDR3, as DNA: TGTGCCAGCAGCGTAGACAGGCCATTCACAGATACGCAGTATTTT.

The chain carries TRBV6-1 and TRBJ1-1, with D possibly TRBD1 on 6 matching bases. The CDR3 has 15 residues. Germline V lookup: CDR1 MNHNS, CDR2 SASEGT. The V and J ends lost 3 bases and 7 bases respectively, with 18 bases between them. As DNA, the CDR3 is TGTGCCAGCAGTGATATCGGCCGGGGACAAGTTGAAGCTTTCTTT. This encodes CASSDIGRGQVEAFF.

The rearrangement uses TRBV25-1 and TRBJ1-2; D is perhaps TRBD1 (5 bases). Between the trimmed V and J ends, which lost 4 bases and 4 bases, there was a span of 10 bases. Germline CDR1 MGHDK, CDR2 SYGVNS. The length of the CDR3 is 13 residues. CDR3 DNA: TGTGCCAGCAGTGTTGGGGCAGCCTATGGCTACACCTTC. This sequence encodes CASSVGAAYGYTF.

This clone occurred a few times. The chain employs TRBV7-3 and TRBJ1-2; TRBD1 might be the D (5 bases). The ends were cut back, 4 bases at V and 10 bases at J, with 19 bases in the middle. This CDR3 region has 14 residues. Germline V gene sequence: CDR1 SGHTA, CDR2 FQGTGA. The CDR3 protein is CASSSSSNARDYTF. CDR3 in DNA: TGTGCCAGCAGCTCCTCATCCAATGCCAGGGACTACACCTTC.

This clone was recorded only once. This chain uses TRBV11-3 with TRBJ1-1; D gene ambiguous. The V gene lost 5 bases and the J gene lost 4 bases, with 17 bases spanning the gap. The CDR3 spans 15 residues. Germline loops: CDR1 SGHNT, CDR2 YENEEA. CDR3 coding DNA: TGTGCCAGCAGCCCCCCTGGCGGTCCAGCCACTGAAGCTTTCTTT. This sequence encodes CASSPPGGPATEAFF.

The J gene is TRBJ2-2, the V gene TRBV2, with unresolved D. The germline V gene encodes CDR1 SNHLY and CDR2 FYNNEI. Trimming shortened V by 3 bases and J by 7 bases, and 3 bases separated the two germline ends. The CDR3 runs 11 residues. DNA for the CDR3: TGTGCCAGCAGTGACTTCGGGGAGCTGTTTTTT. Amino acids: CASSDFGELFF.